The next 21 T cell receptor beta chains were all read from a single sample in a study of spatial heterogeneity in lung cancer. A single record per CDR3 protein comes from TCRdb applying MiXCR to the 5' RACE reads. The table records around 2,500 distinct CDR3 sequences, roughly 2% of them present only once. The time point denotes: sample taken at primary tumor resection. The source was normal lung tissue next to the tumor, collected at surgery. The origin of the receptors is a male donor with early-stage non-small cell lung cancer.

By its share, this clonotype is medium-sized. The rearrangement joins TRBV27 to TRBJ2-5; D not certain. Germline V gene sequence: CDR1 MNHEY, CDR2 SMNVEV (reference sequence). The CDR3 spans 13 residues. Between the trimmed V and J ends, which lost 4 bases and 4 bases, there was a span of 10 bases. The CDR3 loop is CASSWGRSETQYF. The CDR3 DNA reads TGTGCCAGCAGTTGGGGTCGTTCAGAGACCCAGTACTTC.

This chain links TRBV20-1 with TRBJ2-6, with no clear D. Trimming took off 4 bases at V and 2 bases at J, with 9 bases between the two ends. Germline V gene data show CDR1 as DFQATT and CDR2 as SNEGSKA (reference sequence). The CDR3 is 14 residues long. The CDR3 region has the DNA TGCAGTGCTACGGATAGCCCTGGGGCCAACGTCCTGACTTTC. This encodes CSATDSPGANVLTF.

This clonotype ranks as medium-sized. The V gene is TRBV7-2, the J gene TRBJ1-3; no firm D call. The CDR3 is made up of 16 amino acids. The germline V and J ends were trimmed by 1 base and 0 bases, with 10 bases remaining between them. CDR1 is SGHTA and CDR2 is FQGNSA in the germline V gene. The CDR3 sequence: CASSLGRSTSGNTIYF. CDR3 nucleotide sequence: TGTGCCAGCAGCTTAGGCAGGTCAACCTCTGGAAACACCATATATTTT.

By share, this clonotype ranks as medium-sized. The chain uses TRBV20-1 and TRBJ2-7, with D hard to call. Germline CDR1 reads DFQATT; CDR2 reads SNEGSKA (reference sequence). Trimming shortened V by 0 bases and J by 6 bases, and 9 bases separated the two germline ends. CDR3 length: 12 amino acids. CDR3 amino acids: CSARDFPAEQYF. DNA of the CDR3: TGCAGTGCTAGAGATTTCCCGGCCGAGCAGTACTTC.

As regards this clonotype: As the CDR3 is not closed by the conserved phenylalanine or tryptophan, this likely results from a read error. This sequence joins TRBV20-1 and TRBJ1-1; D is uncertain. The CDR3 sequence is 16 residues long. CDR1 is DFQATT, CDR2 SNEGSKA, per germline (reference sequence). The CDR3, as DNA: TGCAGTGCTAGAAAACCCAGCAGAGGTATAAACACTAAAGCTTTCATT. Amino acid sequence: CSARKPSRGINTKAFI.

This clonotype was seen repeatedly, ten times or more. The rearrangement links TRBV19 to TRBJ2-3, with a possible D match to TRBD1 (7 bases). Germline assignment: CDR1 LNHDA and CDR2 SQIVND (reference sequence). Trimming left V 1 base short and J 4 bases short, with 12 bases between. This CDR3 contains 15 residues. This chain's CDR3 is CASSIGGGGADTQYF. DNA for the CDR3: TGTGCCAGTAGTATAGGAGGAGGGGGCGCAGATACGCAGTATTTT.

This clonotype is medium-sized in the sample. The rearrangement joins TRBV11-2 to TRBJ1-1; a possible D gene is TRBD1 (6 bases). There are 14 residues in the CDR3. The germline CDR1 and CDR2 sequences are SGHAT and FQNNGV. V shed 11 bases and J shed 4 bases, with 20 bases lying between them. The CDR3 here is CASTGRGEITEAFF. The CDR3 coding sequence is TGTGCCTCGACGGGCAGGGGTGAGATCACTGAAGCTTTCTTT.

This clonotype is medium-sized (0.01 to 0.1%) within its sample. An end of the junction differs from the germline gene, which may be a read error. CDR3 DNA: TGTGCCAGCAGCGCCCGAGATGGCGACACCTTC. Encoded protein: CASSARDGDTF. V usage is TRBV11-2 and J usage is TRBJ1-2; the D is unclear. Germline V gives CDR1 SGHAT, CDR2 FQNNGV. The CDR3 loop spans 11 amino acids.

In this sample, this clonotype is large. The rearrangement uses TRBV29-1 and TRBJ1-4, with unresolved D. This CDR3 is built from 13 residues. Germline values: CDR1 SQVTM, CDR2 ANQGSEA. Here the CDR3 DNA reads TGCAGTTTTACGACTCTAACTAATGAAAAACTGTTTTTT. Residues: CSFTTLTNEKLFF.

In its sample, this clonotype ranks as medium-sized. The rearrangement uses TRBV7-2 and TRBJ1-6; tentatively, D is TRBD1 (5 bases). With 1 base removed from V and 7 bases from J, the gap between germline ends came to 11 bases. CDR3 size: 15 residues. CDR1 SGHTA and CDR2 FQGNSA come from the germline V gene. The CDR3 loop is CASSLVARDNSPLHF. Here the CDR3 DNA reads TGTGCCAGCAGCTTAGTGGCCAGGGACAATTCACCCCTCCACTTT.

By its share, this clonotype is medium-sized. Relative to the germline gene, one junction end is altered; a read error may explain this. The V and J genes are TRBV2 and TRBJ1-2; tentatively, D is TRBD1 (5 bases). Germline CDR1 and CDR2: SNHLY and FYNNEI. This CDR3 is 16 amino acids long. DNA of the CDR3: TGTGCCAGCAGCCTAGGGCAAGTGGGACGGGGATATGGCGACACCTTC. This gives the protein CASSLGQVGRGYGDTF.

This clonotype occurred many times. The rearrangement uses TRBV7-2 and TRBJ1-5; the D gene is possibly TRBD1 (5 bases). CDR3 length: 15 amino acids. Germline lookup yields CDR1 SGHTA and CDR2 FQGNSA. Trimming took off 1 base at V and 6 bases at J, with 13 bases between the two ends. The CDR3 region is CASSLGSGVGQPQHF. CDR3 DNA: TGTGCCAGCAGCTTAGGGTCGGGGGTCGGTCAGCCCCAGCATTTT. The full variable domain, with the rest looked up from reference TRBV7-2 and TRBJ1-5, is GAGVSQSPSNKVTEKGKDVELRCDPISGHTALYWYRQSLGQGLEFLIYFQGNSAPDKSGLPSDRFSAERTGGSVSTLTIQRTQQEDSAVYLCASSLGSGVGQPQHFGDGTRLSIL.

This clonotype was detected many times. The chain carries TRBV15 and TRBJ2-1, with D possibly being TRBD2 (5 bases). Trimming stripped 2 bases from V and 4 bases from J, with 15 bases between. The CDR3 is 16 amino acids. The germline CDR1 and CDR2 sequences are LNHNV and YYDKDF (reference sequence). The DNA for the CDR3 is TGTGCCACCAGCAGACCTCGCGCGGGCCCTTACAATGAGCAGTTCTTC. The encoded protein is CATSRPRAGPYNEQFF.

This clonotype is termed medium-sized (0.01 to 0.1%). The chain combines TRBV7-2 with TRBJ2-7, with a tentative D call TRBD2 (7 bases). The CDR3 loop spans 15 amino acids. Germline CDR1 reads SGHTA; CDR2 reads FQGNSA. With 3 bases removed from V and 2 bases from J, the gap between germline ends came to 14 bases. The CDR3 DNA follows: TGTGCCAGCAGCTTCGGGGGGACAAGTGCCTACGAGCAGTACTTC. Amino acid sequence: CASSFGGTSAYEQYF.

This clonotype was observed a handful of times. V and J are TRBV7-2 and TRBJ2-5; weak D call: TRBD1 (6 bases). This CDR3 region has 16 residues. The germline CDR1 and CDR2 sequences are SGHTA and FQGNSA. Trimming took off 4 bases at V and 5 bases at J, with 20 bases between the two ends. The DNA of the CDR3 is TGTGCCAGCAGCTCCCAGGCGGTCAGGGGCTACGAGACCCAGTACTTC. Translated: CASSSQAVRGYETQYF.

This clonotype qualifies as medium-sized (0.01 to 0.1%). The chain is built from TRBV7-8 and TRBJ1-5; D gene unclear. With 5 bases removed from V and 7 bases from J, the gap between germline ends came to 15 bases. This CDR3 has 14 residues. Germline assignment: CDR1 SGHVS and CDR2 FQNEAQ. Here the CDR3 DNA reads TGTGCCAGCAGCGGTCACGAGATAACGCAGCCCCAGCATTTT. It encodes CASSGHEITQPQHF.

This clonotype ranks as large. The rearrangement links TRBV2 to TRBJ2-1; D is possibly TRBD2 (5 bases). The CDR3 runs to 12 residues. Trimming shortened V by 7 bases and J by 8 bases, and 12 bases separated the two germline ends. The V gene's germline CDR1 is SNHLY and CDR2 FYNNEI. The CDR3 reads CASNGENYEQFF. In DNA, the CDR3 is TGTGCCAGCAACGGGGAAAACTATGAGCAGTTCTTC.

Relative to its sample, this clonotype is medium-sized. The chain employs TRBV12-3 or TRBV12-4 and TRBJ1-3, with D maybe TRBD1 (6 bases). The germline V and J ends were trimmed by 5 bases and 4 bases, with 15 bases remaining between them. There are 15 residues in the CDR3. The CDR3 DNA is TGTGCCAGCAGTCTTCAGGGGAAGAAAGGAAACACCATATATTTT. This sequence encodes CASSLQGKKGNTIYF.

This clonotype was seen only a few times. The chain is built from TRBV5-1 and TRBJ2-7, with a possible D match to TRBD2 (6 bases). CDR1 is SGHRS, CDR2 YFSETQ, per germline. The CDR3 totals 13 residues. Trimming shortened V by 5 bases and J by 2 bases, and 11 bases separated the two germline ends. In nucleotides, the CDR3 is TGCGCCAGCAGACACCGGGAGACCTACGAGCAGTACTTC. Encoded protein: CASRHRETYEQYF.

This clonotype is classed as medium-sized (0.01 to 0.1%). This rearrangement joins TRBV20-1 to TRBJ2-3; 7 bases match TRBD1. Germline CDR1 DFQATT, CDR2 SNEGSKA (reference sequence). This CDR3 has 12 amino acids. V lost 7 bases and J lost 3; bases outside the gene matches: 4. CDR3 nucleotide sequence: TGCAGTGACGTGGACAGGACAGATACGCAGTATTTT. Translation: CSDVDRTDTQYF.

This clonotype is categorized as medium-sized. The CDR3 protein is CASKSGQSGELFF. CDR3 DNA: TGTGCCAGCAAATCCGGACAGTCCGGGGAGCTGTTTTTT. The chain carries TRBV2 and TRBJ2-2; TRBD1 might be the D (6 bases). The V gene's germline CDR1 is SNHLY and CDR2 FYNNEI. The CDR3 has 13 residues. Trimming took off 7 bases at V and 6 bases at J, with 12 bases between the two ends. The full variable domain, rest sourced from reference TRBV2 and TRBJ2-2, is EPEVTQTPSHQVTQMGQEVILRCVPISNHLYFYWYRQILGQKVEFLVSFYNNEISEKSEIFDDQFSVERPDGSNFTLKIRSTKLEDSAMYFCASKSGQSGELFFGEGSRLTVL.